The sequence of this T cell receptor beta chain was determined in a study of blood T cell repertoires in COVID-19. Across the whole study: Italy, Spain and the United States were the sources of the convalescent and acute COVID-19 samples. From T cells, B-cell-depleted T cells, or PBMCs came the material, which was cDNA or gDNA.

V lost 0 bases and J lost 0, with 2 bases in between. The CDR3 runs to 14 residues. Looked up from germline, CDR1 is SGHVS and CDR2 is FNYEAQ. Profiled with immunoSEQ multiplex PCR; TCRdb holds only in-frame clones, not every one. Counted here are roughly 200,000 clones, 80% occurring once; the ten biggest clones make up 6.5% to 7%. Sequenced: peripheral blood. The sequence was collected from a man aged 65 to 85 with active or convalescent COVID-19. The chain combines TRBV7-6 with TRBJ2-2; D not resolved. Here the CDR3 DNA reads TGTGCCAGCAGCTTAGCCACGAACACCGGGGAGCTGTTTTTT. Translated: CASSLATNTGELFF. Full variable domain (rest looked up from reference TRBV7-6 and TRBJ2-2): GAGVSQSPRYKVTKRGQDVALRCDPISGHVSLYWYRQALGQGPEFLTYFNYEAQQDKSGLPNDRFSAERPEGSISTLTIQRTEQRDSAMYRCASSLATNTGELFFGEGSRLTVL.